One and the same sample provided the 19 T cell receptor beta chains below, sequenced in a study of cytomegalovirus exposure and HLA in healthy donors. PCR was performed using 60 Vbeta and 13 Jbeta primers. Sequencing was performed with immunoSEQ multiplex PCR; in TCRdb, only in-frame clones are kept and a portion is missing. The sample yields about 150,000 clones, approximately 79% seen once. The source material was PBMCs. These receptors all come from a woman aged 45-65 years in good health and CMV-seropositive.

V usage is TRBV19 and J usage is TRBJ2-7; D gene uncertain. Trimming shortened V by 5 bases and J by 3 bases, and 14 bases separated the two germline ends. The CDR3 spans 14 residues. The germline gives CDR1 LNHDA, CDR2 SQIVND (reference sequence). For the CDR3, the DNA is TGTGCCAGTAGTCCCACCCACAGAGACTACGAGCAGTACTTC. Translation: CASSPTHRDYEQYF.

The V gene is TRBV6-5, the J gene TRBJ2-7; TRBD2 agrees at 7 bases. The CDR3 has 15 residues. Germline CDR1 is MNHEY and CDR2 is SVGAGI. Losses at the gene ends were 7 bases for V and 5 bases for J; bases not matched to a gene: 14. CDR3 sequence reads: CASIRRGAGIHEQYF. CDR3 sequence (DNA): TGTGCCAGCATTAGGCGGGGAGCGGGGATTCACGAGCAGTACTTC.

This chain connects TRBV27 to TRBJ2-1, with D unresolved. V gave up 8 bases and J gave up 10 bases, with 18 bases separating them. The CDR3 has 13 residues. Germline V gene lookup returns CDR1 MNHEY and CDR2 SMNVEV (reference sequence). The CDR3 region is CASSAQLVREQFF. For the CDR3, the DNA is TGTGCCAGCTCCGCGCAGCTAGTCCGGGAGCAGTTCTTC.

J is TRBJ2-2 and V is TRBV11-2; possibly TRBD2 for D (6 bases). There are 15 residues in the CDR3. V was clipped by 1 base and J by 5 bases, with 11 bases between them. Germline V gives CDR1 SGHAT, CDR2 FQNNGV. The CDR3, as DNA: TGTGCCAGCAGCTTAGGTATTAGCGGAACCGGGGAGCTGTTTTTT. Its translation: CASSLGISGTGELFF.

The chain recombines TRBV6-1 with TRBJ2-1, with 8 positions matching TRBD2. Germline V gene sequence: CDR1 MNHNS, CDR2 SASEGT. J was trimmed by 9 bases and V by 4 bases; bases with no gene match: 17. CDR3 length: 17 residues. The CDR3 DNA follows: TGTGCCAGCAGTGGGCCGGGAGGGGCCTGGTACAGTAGTGAGCAGTTCTTC. This codes for CASSGPGGAWYSSEQFF.

This CDR3 reads CASTNGGTVTYEQYF. Written as DNA, the CDR3 is TGTGCCAGCACCAACGGGGGGACGGTCACCTACGAGCAGTACTTC. The chain joins TRBV6-6 to TRBJ2-7; 7 nucleotides line up with TRBD2. Trimming removed 7 bases from V and 2 bases from J; junction bases left unmatched: 11. The CDR3 is 15 residues long. CDR1 MNHNY and CDR2 SVGAGI come from the germline V gene (reference sequence).

The J gene is TRBJ2-3, the V gene TRBV23-1; 9 nucleotides align to TRBD1. TRBV23-1 is given ORF status, its function remaining uncertain. V shed 6 bases, J shed 6 bases, and the junction held 10 bases outside the gene matches. This CDR3 has 15 amino acids. The CDR3 region is CASRTGTGNCDTQYF. In DNA form, the CDR3 reads TGCGCCAGCAGAACCGGGACAGGGAATTGCGATACGCAGTATTTT.

This clone is a singleton in its sample. The chain links TRBV5-1 to TRBJ1-6; TRBD1 matches 10 bases. The CDR3 extends over 16 amino acids. The germline V gene has CDR1 SGHRS and CDR2 YFSETQ. V gave up 4 bases and J gave up 10 bases; unmatched junction bases: 11. The CDR3 sequence: CASSPNPTGGLSPLHF. CDR3 DNA sequence: TGCGCCAGCAGCCCCAACCCGACAGGGGGCTTATCACCCCTCCACTTT.

The rearrangement links TRBV5-1 to TRBJ1-1, with D hard to call. Germline CDR1 and CDR2: SGHRS and YFSETQ. V was trimmed by 2 bases and J by 11 bases, leaving 16 bases between them. The length of the CDR3 is 13 residues. CDR3 DNA sequence: TGCGCCAGCAGCTTAGCCAGGCCCGGGGAGGCTTTCTTT. Protein product: CASSLARPGEAFF.

A note on this clone: The same CDR3 can be traced to other DNA sequences in this sample. V gene TRBV5-8 combines with J gene TRBJ2-7; D may be TRBD2 (6 bases). Germline assignment: CDR1 SGHTS and CDR2 YDEGEE. The CDR3 runs to 16 residues. V was clipped by 4 bases and J by 4 bases, with 21 bases between them. DNA of the CDR3: TGTGCCAGCAGCCGCCTCCCCGGCGGGGCGGTTTACGAGCAGTACTTC. Protein product: CASSRLPGGAVYEQYF.

A word on this clone: A read error may account for a junction end that differs from germline. The chain uses TRBV7-9 and TRBJ1-2, with D possibly matching TRBD1 (6 bases). Germline V gene sequence: CDR1 SEHNR, CDR2 FQNEAQ (reference sequence). The CDR3 contains 13 residues. CDR3 nucleotide sequence: TGTTCCAGCAGCTTCGAAACAGGGAATGGCTACACCTTC. It encodes CSSSFETGNGYTF.

This clone appeared a single time. The chain joins TRBV5-1 to TRBJ2-5; weak D call: TRBD1 (5 bases). Germline assignment: CDR1 SGHRS and CDR2 YFSETQ. The CDR3 consists of 14 residues. V was cut by 1 base and J by 1 base, with 8 bases left in between. The CDR3 coding sequence is TGCGCCAGCAGCTTGACGACAGCCCAAGAGACCCAGTACTTC. It encodes CASSLTTAQETQYF.

The V and J genes are TRBV30 and TRBJ2-2; TRBD2 matches at 13 bases. The CDR3 totals 16 residues. Trimming removed 3 bases from V and 5 bases from J; junction bases left unmatched: 6. CDR1 is GTSNPN and CDR2 is SVGIG in the germline V gene (reference sequence). The CDR3, as DNA: TGTGCCTGGAGACTAGCGGGGGGGCTAGGGACCGGGGAGCTGTTTTTT. Its translation: CAWRLAGGLGTGELFF.

The chain is built from TRBV7-6 and TRBJ1-4; the D gene is possibly TRBD1 (5 bases). Germline V gene data show CDR1 as SGHVS and CDR2 as FNYEAQ. The CDR3 is made up of 16 amino acids. V was shortened by 0 bases and J by 0 bases, with 8 bases between the two germline ends. The CDR3 region is CASSLASGATNEKLFF. CDR3 in DNA: TGTGCCAGCAGCTTAGCTTCGGGGGCAACTAATGAAAAACTGTTTTTT.

The chain joins TRBV30 to TRBJ1-2, with D hard to call. CDR3 length: 14 amino acids. Germline V lookup: CDR1 GTSNPN, CDR2 SVGIG (reference sequence). The V end lost 0 bases, the J end lost 4 bases, and 12 bases lay between the germline ends. The CDR3 protein is CAWSVLETFYGYTF. CDR3 coding DNA: TGTGCCTGGAGTGTATTAGAAACCTTCTATGGCTACACCTTC.

The rearrangement joins TRBV13 to TRBJ2-5; unclear D gene. V dropped 2 bases and J dropped 0 bases, with 10 bases sitting between them. In germline, CDR1 is PRHDT, CDR2 FYEKMQ (reference sequence). CDR3 length: 15 amino acids. Here the CDR3 reads CASSLSPRYQETQYF. The CDR3 DNA is TGTGCCAGCAGCTTATCGCCCAGATACCAAGAGACCCAGTACTTC.

The CDR3 protein is CASSLLLDFTDTQYF. In DNA form, the CDR3 reads TGTGCCAGCAGCTTGCTACTAGACTTCACAGATACGCAGTATTTT. The V call is TRBV7-9, the J call TRBJ2-3, with D tentatively TRBD2 (5 bases). This CDR3 region has 15 residues. V was cut by 3 bases and J by 2 bases, with 12 bases left in between. Germline CDR1 and CDR2: SEHNR and FQNEAQ (reference sequence).

This rearrangement joins TRBV7-2 to TRBJ1-1; a possible D gene is TRBD1 (6 bases). Per germline, CDR1 SGHTA and CDR2 FQGNSA. The V and J ends lost 3 bases and 5 bases respectively, with 13 bases between them. CDR3 length equals 14 residues. The CDR3: CASSLGHQKTEAFF. The DNA of the CDR3 is TGTGCCAGCAGCTTGGGACATCAAAAAACTGAAGCTTTCTTT.

The V gene is TRBV5-6, the J gene TRBJ2-1, with TRBD2 matching over 10 bases. Germline loops: CDR1 SGHDT, CDR2 YYEEEE. V gave up 6 bases and J gave up 3 bases; unmatched junction bases: 9. This CDR3 is 16 amino acids long. CDR3 DNA: TGTGCCAGCACTAGACTAGCGGGTTCCTTCTACAATGAGCAGTTCTTC. Translating gives CASTRLAGSFYNEQFF. Drawing the rest from reference TRBV5-6 and TRBJ2-1, the complete variable domain is DAGVTQSPTHLIKTRGQQVTLRCSPKSGHDTVSWYQQALGQGPQFIFQYYEEEERQRGNFPDRFSGHQFPNYSSELNVNALLLGDSALYLCASTRLAGSFYNEQFFGPGTRLTVL.